Sequencing of this TCR beta chain was carried out in a study of cytomegalovirus exposure and HLA in healthy donors. Study-wide context: An earlier analysis identified 120 million or so unique TCR beta sequences in about 180 million T cells. Findings and caveats of the study: In terms of immune exposure information, only CMV serostatus was available.

The study ran its PCR with 60 Vbeta and 13 Jbeta primers. Measured with immunoSEQ multiplex PCR; TCRdb has only the in-frame clones, and not every one. The sample includes 95,000 to 150,000 clones, approximately 65% of them seen just once. This cohort consisted of healthy bone marrow donors. As concerns this clone: The antigen is not known.

This receptor was identified in a man younger than 30 in good health and CMV-seronegative. The specimen sequenced was PBMCs.

CDR3 protein: CASSPTGEVNQPQHF. The CDR3 nucleotides read TGTGCCAGCAGCCCTACAGGGGAAGTCAACCAGCCCCAGCATTTT. This chain joins TRBV7-9 and TRBJ1-5; TRBD1 matches 7 bases. The V gene end was trimmed by 5 bases and the J gene end by 7 bases; junction bases not matched to a gene: 11. CDR3 length: 15 amino acids. Looked up from germline, CDR1 is SEHNR and CDR2 is FQNEAQ (reference sequence).